The source of this T cell receptor (beta chain) is a study of blood T cell repertoires in COVID-19. The overall study: Acute and convalescent COVID-19 specimens originated in the United States, Italy and Spain.

The CDR3 has 14 amino acids. V trimming: 5 bases; J trimming: 6 bases; junction bases outside the gene matches: 4. CDR1 and CDR2 (germline): MNHEY, SVGEGT. Data came from immunoSEQ multiplex PCR; TCRdb stores just in-frame clones and leaves some out. The table lists about 42,000 clones, approximately 86% of them singletons, with around 5% in the top ten. The TCR originated in a man aged 50 or older with active COVID-19. Sequenced sample: peripheral blood. The rearrangement links TRBV6-2 or TRBV6-3 to TRBJ2-2, with TRBD1 matching over 9 bases. The CDR3 DNA reads TGTGCCAGCAGTAGGACAGGGGTCCCCGGGGAGCTGTTTTTT. It specifies CASSRTGVPGELFF.